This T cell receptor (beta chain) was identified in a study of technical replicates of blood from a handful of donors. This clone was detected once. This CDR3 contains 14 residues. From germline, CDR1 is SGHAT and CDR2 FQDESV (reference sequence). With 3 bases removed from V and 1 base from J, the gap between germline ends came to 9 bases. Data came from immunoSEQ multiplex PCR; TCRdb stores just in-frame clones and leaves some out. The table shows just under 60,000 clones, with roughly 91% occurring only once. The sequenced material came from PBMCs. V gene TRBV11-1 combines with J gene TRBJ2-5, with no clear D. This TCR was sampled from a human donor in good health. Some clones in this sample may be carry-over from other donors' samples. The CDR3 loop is CASSLSIFQETQYF. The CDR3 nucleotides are TGTGCCAGCAGCTTGTCCATTTTCCAAGAGACCCAGTACTTC. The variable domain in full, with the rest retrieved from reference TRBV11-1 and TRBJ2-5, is EAEVAQSPRYKITEKSQAVAFWCDPISGHATLYWYRQILGQGPELLVQFQDESVVDDSQLPKDRFSAERLKGVDSTLKIQPAELGDSAMYLCASSLSIFQETQYFGPGTRLLVL.